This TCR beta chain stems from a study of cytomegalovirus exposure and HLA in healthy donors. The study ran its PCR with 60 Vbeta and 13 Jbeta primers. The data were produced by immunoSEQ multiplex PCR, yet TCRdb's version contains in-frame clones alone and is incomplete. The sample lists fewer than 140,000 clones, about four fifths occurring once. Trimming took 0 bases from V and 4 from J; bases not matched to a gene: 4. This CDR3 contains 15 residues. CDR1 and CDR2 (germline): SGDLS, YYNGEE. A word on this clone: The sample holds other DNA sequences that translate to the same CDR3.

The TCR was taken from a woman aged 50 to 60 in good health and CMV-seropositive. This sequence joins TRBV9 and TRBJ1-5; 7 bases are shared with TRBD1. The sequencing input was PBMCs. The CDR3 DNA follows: TGTGCCAGCAGCGTAGGGACAGGCGGAAATCAGCCCCAGCATTTT. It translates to CASSVGTGGNQPQHF.